The text below deals with one TCR beta chain. Its antigen remains unidentified. Genomic DNA of each subset was evenly split across several immunoSEQ plates. When replicate PCRs were run on sorted subsets, they used 150 to 200 ng DNA, 28,000 or so T cell genomes. Repertoires were generated with immunoSEQ multiplex PCR, while TCRdb's copy carries only in-frame clones and drops some. The repertoire has around 600,000 clones, 97% of them found once; the top ten carry about 0.06%. This sample was included in a study of shared clonotypes between healthy human individuals. Study summary: Donor ages ranged 18 to 49 years: a couple of women, a few men. General study results and limits: There were few donors, and this limited the genetic and exposure-history diversity represented.

Looked up from germline, CDR1 is LNHDA and CDR2 is SQIVND (reference sequence). V was pared by 5 bases and J by 2 bases, with 11 bases of the junction left unmatched. The CDR3 totals 17 residues. V and J are TRBV19 and TRBJ2-3, with 9 nucleotides matching TRBD2. Sequences were obtained from naive CD4+ T cells sorted from blood. Subset noted: CD45RA+ positively selected. The TCR was taken from a woman in her twenties or thirties in good health. CDR3 DNA sequence: TGTGCCAGTAGTCCCCACCGGAGCGGGAGGTACACAGATACGCAGTATTTT. Encoded protein: CASSPHRSGRYTDTQYF. Supplemented by reference TRBV19 and TRBJ2-3, the full variable domain reads DGGITQSPKYLFRKEGQNVTLSCEQNLNHDAMYWYRQDPGQGLRLIYYSQIVNDFQKGDIAEGYSVSREKKESFPLTVTSAQKNPTAFYLCASSPHRSGRYTDTQYFGPGTRLTVL.